Here is one TCR beta chain with its context. V lost 6 bases and J lost 8; bases outside the gene matches: 11. The germline V gene has CDR1 MDHEN and CDR2 SYDVKM. The CDR3 is 15 amino acids. Profiled with immunoSEQ multiplex PCR; TCRdb holds only in-frame clones, not every one. Among over 65,000 clones listed, approximately 90% were seen once. This sample is part of a study of T cell changes during pregnancy in multiple sclerosis. The specimen comprised peripheral blood, sampled in the first trimester of pregnancy. The V and J genes are TRBV28 and TRBJ2-4, with 9 bases that match TRBD1. The sequence was obtained from a female donor in good health, enrolled as a control in a pregnancy study. The CDR3 sequence: CASSPPGQGRYIQYF. As DNA, the CDR3 is TGTGCCAGCAGCCCCCCGGGACAGGGAAGGTACATTCAGTACTTC.